Listed here is a single TCR beta chain. Its antigen is unknown. Nothing much larger sits one base from this clone, and base qualities are not available. The sample originates from a study of identical twins (dated by TCRdb to between 2015 and 2016). Broadly, across the study: The study deep-sequenced TCR alpha and beta repertoires from monozygotic twins, unrelated adults of various ages and cord blood to test whether fetal clonotypes persist. Replicate twin experiments were performed at different times using different library preparation protocols to rule out contamination. What the work shows at the level of the full study, not this receptor alone: Because the same donors could not be followed over many years, conclusions were based on cross-sectional statistical analysis. Abundant cord blood beta clonotypes carried fewer insertions; young adult naive repertoires showed a weaker similar trend, while memory repertoires showed none. Compared with coincidental sharing between unrelated individuals, out-of-frame TCR alpha sequences shared between twins showed an excess of sequences with low generation probability. A weaker excess of twin sharing was found in beta out-of-frame sequences because the signal-to-noise ratio was lowered by fewer shared sequences. Recombination models systematically underestimated out-of-frame TCR alpha sharing in monozygotic twins but agreed with sharing between unrelated individuals. Zero-insertion analyses could be partly confounded by invariant T cells such as MAIT and iNKT, although diverse VJ usage argued against such confounding for most clonotypes.

V and J are truncated by 2 bases and 8 bases respectively, leaving an intervening sequence of 17 bases. The CDR3, cysteine through phenylalanine, is 15 amino acids long. Of the read, only the CDR3 DNA is kept; its 45 bases are in frame from base 1. In the germline V gene, CDR1 corresponds to SGHVS and CDR2 to FNYEAQ. Receptor libraries were prepared by 5' RACE. For sequencing, an Illumina HiSeq 2000 was employed. A universal primer binding site was added through template switching, and the final cDNA carried a unique molecular identifier so that TCR cDNA molecules could be counted accurately. Specific primers in the conserved constant-segment region were used to synthesize first-strand cDNA for the TCR alpha and beta chains. Each cDNA library was double barcoded, with a SMART-Mk sample barcode plus Illumina barcodes, to control for contamination. TruSeq adapter sequences along with Illumina sample barcodes were introduced in two successive PCR steps. TCR alpha and beta cDNA libraries were sequenced on the Illumina HiSeq platform with custom primers. On the study's bioinformatics: Unique molecular identifiers were extracted from raw reads with MiGEC, and CDR3 positions were determined with MiXCR. Recombination models were inferred per individual with the repgenHMM and IGoR tools using an EM algorithm. Shared clonotypes were analyzed with the tcR package in R, and sharing was normalized by the product of cloneset sizes. Out-of-frame nonproductive sequences were analyzed to study raw recombination free of thymic and clonal selection effects. TCRdb applied fastp at Q25 and MiXCR to the public reads, then kept only in-frame beta chains. Each CDR3 protein appears once, grouped with its most common genes and DNA. These V and J calls rely on TCRdb rather than the paper's analysis. The sample records 1.5 million to 2 million distinct CDR3 sequences, more than 30% of which are singletons. The ten largest clones take up about 0.27% of the sample.

Every donor was a healthy Caucasian. The source of this sequence is a newborn girl in good health. This sequence uses TRBV7-6 and TRBJ2-3, with the D call tentatively TRBD1 or TRBD2, each fitting 5 bases. Sequencing used cord blood. At the DNA level, the sequence is TGTGCCAGCAGCTTAACGGGGACCCCCGCGGGTACGCAGTATTTT. Its protein is CASSLTGTPAGTQYF.